A single sample gave rise to the 2 T cell receptor beta chains below, sequenced in a study of cytomegalovirus exposure and HLA in healthy donors. A multiplex PCR was run with 60 Vbeta primers and 13 Jbeta primers. The method was immunoSEQ multiplex PCR; TCRdb's version includes in-frame clones alone and lacks a portion of them. Of 89,000 or so clones in the sample, 70% to 80% were seen once. The sequenced sample was PBMCs. The receptors stem from a man aged 18 to 29 in good health and CMV-seropositive.

The chain joins TRBV12-2 to TRBJ2-5; TRBD2 was called by the table and not checked on the DNA. TRBV12-2 is a listed pseudogene. The CDR3 covers 14 residues. CDR3 sequence (DNA): TGTGCAAGTCGCACCCCGGGCGGGGGGGCGAAGCAGTACTTC. Translated, it gives CASRTPGGGAKQYF.

This clone was found once. The rearrangement uses TRBV4-1 and TRBJ2-7; 7 nucleotides align to TRBD1. Germline-derived CDR1 and CDR2 are MGHRA and YSYEKL. CDR3 length: 14 amino acids. Trimming took 5 bases from V and 3 from J; bases not matched to a gene: 7. The CDR3 is CASSFRTGGYEQYF. CDR3 nucleotide sequence: TGCGCCAGCAGCTTCCGGACAGGAGGCTACGAGCAGTACTTC.